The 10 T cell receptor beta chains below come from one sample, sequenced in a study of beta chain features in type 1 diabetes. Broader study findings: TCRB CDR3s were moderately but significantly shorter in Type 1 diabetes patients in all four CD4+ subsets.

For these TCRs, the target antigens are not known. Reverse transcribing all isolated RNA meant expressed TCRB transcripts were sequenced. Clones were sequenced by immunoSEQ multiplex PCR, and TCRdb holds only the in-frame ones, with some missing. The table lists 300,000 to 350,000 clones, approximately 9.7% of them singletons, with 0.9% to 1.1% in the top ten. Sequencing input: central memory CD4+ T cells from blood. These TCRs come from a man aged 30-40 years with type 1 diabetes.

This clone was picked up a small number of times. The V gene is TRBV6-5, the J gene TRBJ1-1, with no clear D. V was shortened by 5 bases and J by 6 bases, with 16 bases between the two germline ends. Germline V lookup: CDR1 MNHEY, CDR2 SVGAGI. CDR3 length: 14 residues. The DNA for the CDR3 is TGTGCCAGCAGTGGACCGGAGCGTGGGCCTGAAGCTTTCTTT. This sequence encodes CASSGPERGPEAFF.

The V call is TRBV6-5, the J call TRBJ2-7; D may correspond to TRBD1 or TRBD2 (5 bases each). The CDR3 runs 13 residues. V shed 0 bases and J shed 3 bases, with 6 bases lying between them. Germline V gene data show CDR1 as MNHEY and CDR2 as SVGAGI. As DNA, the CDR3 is TGTGCCAGCAGTTACTCGGGGGACTACGAGCAGTACTTC. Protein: CASSYSGDYEQYF.

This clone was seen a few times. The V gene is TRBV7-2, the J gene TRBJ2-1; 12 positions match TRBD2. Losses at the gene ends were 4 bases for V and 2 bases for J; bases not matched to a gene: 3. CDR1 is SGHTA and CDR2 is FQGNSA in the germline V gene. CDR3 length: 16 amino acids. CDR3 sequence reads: CASSWASGGAYNEQFF. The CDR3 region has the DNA TGTGCCAGCAGCTGGGCTAGCGGGGGGGCCTACAATGAGCAGTTCTTC.

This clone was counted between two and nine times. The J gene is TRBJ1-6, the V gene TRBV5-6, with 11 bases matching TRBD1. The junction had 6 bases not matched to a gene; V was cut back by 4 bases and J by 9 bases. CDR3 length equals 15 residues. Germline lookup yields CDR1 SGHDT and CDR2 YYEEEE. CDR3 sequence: CASSQRGTGGSPLHF. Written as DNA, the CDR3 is TGTGCCAGCAGCCAGCGCGGGACAGGGGGTTCACCCCTCCACTTT.

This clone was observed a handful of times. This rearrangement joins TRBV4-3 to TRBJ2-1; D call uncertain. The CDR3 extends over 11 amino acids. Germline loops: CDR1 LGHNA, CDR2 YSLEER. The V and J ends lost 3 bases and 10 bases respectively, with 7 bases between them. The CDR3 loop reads CASSQSWEQFF. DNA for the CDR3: TGCGCCAGCAGCCAGAGTTGGGAGCAGTTCTTC.

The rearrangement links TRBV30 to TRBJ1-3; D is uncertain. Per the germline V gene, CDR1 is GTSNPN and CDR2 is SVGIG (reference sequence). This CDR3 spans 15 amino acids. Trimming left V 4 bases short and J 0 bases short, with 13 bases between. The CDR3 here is CAWMSLKDSGNTIYF. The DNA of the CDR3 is TGTGCCTGGATGTCATTAAAAGACTCTGGAAACACCATATATTTT.

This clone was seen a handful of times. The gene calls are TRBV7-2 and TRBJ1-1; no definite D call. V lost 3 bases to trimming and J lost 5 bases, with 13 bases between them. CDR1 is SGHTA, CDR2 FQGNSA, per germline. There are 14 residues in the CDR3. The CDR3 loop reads CASSFGRVGTEAFF. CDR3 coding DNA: TGTGCCAGCAGCTTCGGGAGGGTAGGGACTGAAGCTTTCTTT.

The CDR3 reads CASSVGMAAGYGYTF. CDR3 DNA sequence: TGTGCCAGCAGTGTAGGGATGGCCGCGGGGTATGGCTACACCTTC. The chain combines TRBV28 with TRBJ1-2; unclear D gene. This CDR3 contains 15 residues. Germline assignment: CDR1 MDHEN and CDR2 SYDVKM. V was shortened by 5 bases and J by 5 bases, with 18 bases between the two germline ends.

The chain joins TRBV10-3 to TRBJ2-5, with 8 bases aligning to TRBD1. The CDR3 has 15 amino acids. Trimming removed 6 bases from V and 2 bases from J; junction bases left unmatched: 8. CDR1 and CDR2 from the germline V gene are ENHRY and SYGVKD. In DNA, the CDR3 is TGTGCCATCAGGGATGGACAGGGAGCGCAAGAGACCCAGTACTTC. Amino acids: CAIRDGQGAQETQYF.

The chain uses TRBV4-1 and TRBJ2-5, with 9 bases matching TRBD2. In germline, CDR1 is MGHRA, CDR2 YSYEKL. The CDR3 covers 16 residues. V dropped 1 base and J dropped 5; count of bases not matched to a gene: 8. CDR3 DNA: TGCGCCAGCAGCCAAGGGGCTAGCGGGGCCGGGGAGACCCAGTACTTC. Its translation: CASSQGASGAGETQYF.